The 19 T cell receptor beta chains listed next were all sequenced from one sample in a study of cytotoxic CD8 clonotypes in ibrutinib-treated CLL. TCRdb's table, derived via immunoSEQ multiplex PCR, lists solely in-frame clones and lacks some. The top ten clones hold 6.5% to 8.5% of a sample with more than 300,000 clones, just under 80% of them seen once. The specimen was PBMCs, collected before ibrutinib treatment. Every receptor here comes from a human donor with chronic lymphocytic leukemia.

The chain is built from TRBV28 and TRBJ2-4, with TRBD1 as a possible D gene (5 bases). The germline gives CDR1 MDHEN, CDR2 SYDVKM. The ends were cut back, 8 bases at V and 0 bases at J, with 14 bases in the middle. The CDR3 loop spans 15 amino acids. This CDR3 is CASRGQFVAKNIQYF. The DNA for the CDR3 is TGTGCCAGCCGAGGACAATTCGTAGCCAAAAACATTCAGTACTTC.

V is TRBV6-1 and J is TRBJ2-7; 7 bases are shared with TRBD2. Germline V CDR1 and CDR2: MNHNS, SASEGT. The V segment lost 0 bases and the J segment 4 bases; nucleotides outside the gene matches: 12. This CDR3 is 17 amino acids long. The CDR3 sequence: CASSEATGDYGLYEQYF. The CDR3 nucleotides are TGTGCCAGCAGTGAAGCAACGGGGGACTATGGGTTATACGAGCAGTACTTC.

V is TRBV2 and J is TRBJ2-5; 10 nucleotides align to TRBD1. The germline CDR1 and CDR2 sequences are SNHLY and FYNNEI. This CDR3 comprises 16 residues. Trimming took 4 bases from V and 2 from J; bases not matched to a gene: 7. CDR3 region: CASSVRTGGNQETQYF. CDR3 bases: TGTGCCAGCAGTGTGAGGACAGGGGGGAATCAAGAGACCCAGTACTTC.

The chain recombines TRBV11-2 with TRBJ2-7; TRBD2 matches 9 bases. With 0 bases clipped from V and 6 bases from J, the junction kept 15 bases outside the gene matches. The CDR3 has 18 amino acids. The germline V gene encodes CDR1 SGHAT and CDR2 FQNNGV. The CDR3 loop is CASSLDLGGRANLLEQYF. In nucleotides, the CDR3 is TGTGCCAGCAGCTTAGATCTGGGCGGGAGGGCCAATCTTCTCGAGCAGTACTTC.

The gene calls are TRBV6-5 and TRBJ1-3; possibly TRBD1 for D (5 bases). This CDR3 has 14 amino acids. The germline gives CDR1 MNHEY, CDR2 SVGAGI. Trimming removed 6 bases at V and 4 bases at J, with 13 bases between. CDR3 bases: TGTGCCAGCAGCCCTCCCGGGACGGGAAACACCATATATTTT. Translation gives CASSPPGTGNTIYF.

The chain uses TRBV29-1 and TRBJ2-3, with D possibly being TRBD2 (6 bases). Per germline, CDR1 SQVTM and CDR2 ANQGSEA. The CDR3 extends over 11 amino acids. V lost 6 bases and J 6 bases, leaving 10 bases between the germline ends. In nucleotides, the CDR3 is TGCAGCGTCCAGAGCGGGGATACGCAGTATTTT. Translating it yields CSVQSGDTQYF.

This chain joins TRBV6-5 and TRBJ2-7, with a weak D call TRBD2 (6 bases). With 6 bases removed from V and 7 bases from J, the gap between germline ends came to 22 bases. The germline V gene has CDR1 MNHEY and CDR2 SVGAGI. The CDR3 length is 15 residues. The CDR3 sequence: CASSPLGSGEGEQYF. Written as DNA, the CDR3 is TGTGCCAGCAGCCCATTAGGTAGCGGAGAGGGAGAGCAGTACTTC.

This chain joins TRBV7-9 and TRBJ2-2; D uncertain. V lost 5 bases and J lost 2, with 12 bases in between. CDR1 is SEHNR, CDR2 FQNEAQ, per germline (reference sequence). The CDR3 is 15 residues long. CDR3 sequence: CASSPDLVNTGELFF. The CDR3 DNA reads TGTGCCAGCAGCCCGGACCTAGTAAACACCGGGGAGCTGTTTTTT.

This chain joins TRBV4-2 and TRBJ1-2; 7 nucleotides agree with TRBD1. V lost 4 bases, J lost 3 bases, and 5 bases stayed unmatched. This CDR3 spans 14 amino acids. Germline V gene data show CDR1 as LGHNA and CDR2 as YNFKEQ. The CDR3 coding sequence is TGTGCCAGCAGCCCAAGGGACAGCCACTATGGCTACACCTTC. This translates into CASSPRDSHYGYTF.

As for this clone: The same CDR3 also results from other DNA sequences found in this sample. Written as DNA, the CDR3 is TGTGCCAGCTCGCCGACTAGCGGGAGTAGATACGAGCAGTACTTC. Protein product: CASSPTSGSRYEQYF. This rearrangement joins TRBV18 to TRBJ2-7, with TRBD2 identical over 12 bases. Germline V gene lookup returns CDR1 KGHSH and CDR2 LQKENI. V lost 6 bases and J lost 4; bases outside the gene matches: 7. The length of the CDR3 is 15 residues. The full variable domain, rest sourced from reference TRBV18 and TRBJ2-7, is NAGVMQNPRHLVRRRGQEARLRCSPMKGHSHVYWYRQLPEEGLKFMVYLQKENIIDESGMPKERFSAEFPKEGPSILRIQQVVRGDSAAYFCASSPTSGSRYEQYFGPGTRLTVT.

The V call is TRBV27, the J call TRBJ1-2; 8 nucleotides line up with TRBD1. The CDR3 has 15 amino acids. With 5 bases clipped from V and 6 bases from J, the junction kept 11 bases outside the gene matches. Germline values: CDR1 MNHEY, CDR2 SMNVEV (reference sequence). The CDR3 reads CASSGQGQGVHGYTF. CDR3 nucleotide sequence: TGTGCCAGCAGTGGGCAAGGACAGGGAGTCCATGGCTACACCTTC.

The CDR3 DNA follows: TGTGCCAGCAGTTCAGCGGGACAGGGTATGTCAGATACGCAGTATTTT. Protein sequence: CASSSAGQGMSDTQYF. The chain couples TRBV28 to TRBJ2-3; 9 positions match TRBD1. CDR1 is MDHEN, CDR2 SYDVKM, per germline. The CDR3 extends over 16 amino acids. Unmatched junction bases numbered 9, after V lost 4 bases and J lost 4 bases.

This clone was picked up one time. V gene TRBV19 combines with J gene TRBJ2-7; D uncertain. The CDR3 runs to 14 residues. V was pared by 3 bases and J by 0 bases, with 9 bases between. CDR1 is LNHDA and CDR2 is SQIVND in the germline V gene (reference sequence). The CDR3 spells CASSMYHSSYEQYF. The CDR3 DNA is TGTGCCAGTAGTATGTATCATAGCTCCTACGAGCAGTACTTC.

This clone has at least ten counts. The chain has TRBV27 and TRBJ1-4, with D tentatively TRBD1 (5 bases). There are 18 residues in the CDR3. The V end was cut by 8 bases, the J end by 1 base, with 23 bases between. Per the germline V gene, CDR1 is MNHEY and CDR2 is SMNVEV (reference sequence). The CDR3 loop reads CASPVGQGFWETNEKLFF. The CDR3 bases are TGTGCCAGCCCAGTAGGGCAGGGATTTTGGGAAACTAATGAAAAACTGTTTTTT.

This sequence joins TRBV7-3 and TRBJ2-1, with 7 bases that match TRBD2. Germline-derived CDR1 and CDR2 are SGHTA and FQGTGA. This CDR3 has 16 amino acids. J was trimmed by 0 bases and V by 0 bases; bases with no gene match: 2. The CDR3 DNA follows: TGTGCCAGCAGCTTAACTGGCGGGAGCTCCTACAATGAGCAGTTCTTC. As protein: CASSLTGGSSYNEQFF.

The chain has TRBV5-6 and TRBJ1-2; D might be TRBD1 (6 bases). Trimming stripped 2 bases from V and 3 bases from J, with 11 bases between. The CDR3 extends over 14 amino acids. CDR1 SGHDT and CDR2 YYEEEE come from the germline V gene. CDR3 coding DNA: TGTGCCAGCAGCTTAACCGGGGGCCACTATGGCTACACCTTC. Translated, it gives CASSLTGGHYGYTF.

The chain links TRBV6-4 to TRBJ2-1; either TRBD1 or TRBD2 may fit D (6 bases each). CDR3 size: 15 residues. Deletions cut 8 bases from V and 2 bases from J, with 16 bases between. The germline V gene has CDR1 MRHNA and CDR2 SNTAGT. The CDR3 bases are TGTGCCAGCGCGACGGGGGCGCGGCCCTACAATGAGCAGTTCTTC. Amino acid sequence: CASATGARPYNEQFF.

The gene calls are TRBV9 and TRBJ2-7, with 9 bases aligning to TRBD1. J lost 9 bases, V lost 3 bases, and 10 bases had no gene match. The germline CDR1 and CDR2 sequences are SGDLS and YYNGEE. The CDR3 runs to 14 residues. The CDR3 sequence is CASSAVQGAAPQYF. The CDR3 DNA is TGTGCCAGCAGCGCAGTACAGGGGGCGGCTCCGCAGTACTTC.

The chain has TRBV7-2 and TRBJ1-2, with D perhaps TRBD1 (5 bases). Germline V gene lookup returns CDR1 SGHTA and CDR2 FQGNSA. This CDR3 is 15 amino acids long. The V end was cut by 1 base, the J end by 0 bases, with 9 bases between. CDR3 in amino acids: CASSLVTGANYGYTF. CDR3 DNA sequence: TGTGCCAGCAGCTTAGTGACGGGGGCTAACTATGGCTACACCTTC.